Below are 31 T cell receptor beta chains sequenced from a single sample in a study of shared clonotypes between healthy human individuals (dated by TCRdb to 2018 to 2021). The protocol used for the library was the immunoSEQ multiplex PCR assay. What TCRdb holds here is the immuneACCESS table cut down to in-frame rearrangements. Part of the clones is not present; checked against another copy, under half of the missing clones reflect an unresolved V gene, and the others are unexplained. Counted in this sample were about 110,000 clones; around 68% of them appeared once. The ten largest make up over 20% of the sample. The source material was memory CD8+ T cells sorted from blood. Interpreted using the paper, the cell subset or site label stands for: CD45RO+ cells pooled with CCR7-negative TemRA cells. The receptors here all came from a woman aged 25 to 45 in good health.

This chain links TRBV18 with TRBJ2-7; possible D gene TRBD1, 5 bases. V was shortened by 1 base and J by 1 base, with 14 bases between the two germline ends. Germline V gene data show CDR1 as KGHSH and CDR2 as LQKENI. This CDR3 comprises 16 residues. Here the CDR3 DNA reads TGTGCCAGCTCACCACGGGGCTCGGTTCGATCCTACGAGCAGTACTTC. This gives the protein CASSPRGSVRSYEQYF.

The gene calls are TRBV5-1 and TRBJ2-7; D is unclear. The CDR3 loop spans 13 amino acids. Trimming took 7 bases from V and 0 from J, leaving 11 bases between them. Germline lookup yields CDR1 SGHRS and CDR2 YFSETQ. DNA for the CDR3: TGCGCCAGCGGGTACAAGAGCTCCTACGAGCAGTACTTC. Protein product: CASGYKSSYEQYF. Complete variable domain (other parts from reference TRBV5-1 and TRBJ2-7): KAGVTQTPRYLIKTRGQQVTLSCSPISGHRSVSWYQQTPGQGLQFLFEYFSETQRNKGNFPGRFSGRQFSNSRSEMNVSTLELGDSALYLCASGYKSSYEQYFGPGTRLTVT.

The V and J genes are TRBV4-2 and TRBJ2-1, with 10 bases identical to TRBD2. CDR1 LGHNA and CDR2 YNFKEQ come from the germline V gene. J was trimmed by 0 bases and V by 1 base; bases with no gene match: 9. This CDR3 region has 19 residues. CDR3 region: CASSQVVLGLASSYNEQFF. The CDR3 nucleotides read TGTGCCAGCAGCCAAGTAGTGCTGGGACTAGCGTCCTCCTACAATGAGCAGTTCTTC.

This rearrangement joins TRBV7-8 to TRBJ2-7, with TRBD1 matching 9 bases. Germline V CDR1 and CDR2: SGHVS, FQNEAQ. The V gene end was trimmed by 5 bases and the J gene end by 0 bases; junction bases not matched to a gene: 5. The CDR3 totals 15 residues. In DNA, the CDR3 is TGTGCCAGCAGCACCCACAGGGGGCCCTCCTACGAGCAGTACTTC. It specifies CASSTHRGPSYEQYF.

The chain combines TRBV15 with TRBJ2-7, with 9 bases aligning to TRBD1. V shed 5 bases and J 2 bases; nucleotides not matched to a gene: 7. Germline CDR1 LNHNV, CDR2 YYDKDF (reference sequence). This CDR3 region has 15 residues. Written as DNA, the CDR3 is TGTGCCACCAGCGGCTGGACAGGGGCCACCTACGAGCAGTACTTC. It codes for CATSGWTGATYEQYF.

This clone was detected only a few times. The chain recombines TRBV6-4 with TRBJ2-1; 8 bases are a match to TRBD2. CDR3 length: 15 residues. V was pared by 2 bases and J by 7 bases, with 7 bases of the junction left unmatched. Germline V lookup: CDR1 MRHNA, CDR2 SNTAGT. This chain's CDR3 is CASSDQAGEGNEQFF. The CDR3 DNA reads TGTGCCAGCAGTGACCAAGCGGGAGAGGGGAATGAGCAGTTCTTC.

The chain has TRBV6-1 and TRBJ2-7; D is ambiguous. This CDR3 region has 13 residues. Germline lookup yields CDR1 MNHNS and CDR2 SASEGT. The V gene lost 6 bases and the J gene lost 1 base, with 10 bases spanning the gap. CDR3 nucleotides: TGTGCCAGCAGGCCAGGCCAATCCTACGAGCAGTACTTC. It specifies CASRPGQSYEQYF.

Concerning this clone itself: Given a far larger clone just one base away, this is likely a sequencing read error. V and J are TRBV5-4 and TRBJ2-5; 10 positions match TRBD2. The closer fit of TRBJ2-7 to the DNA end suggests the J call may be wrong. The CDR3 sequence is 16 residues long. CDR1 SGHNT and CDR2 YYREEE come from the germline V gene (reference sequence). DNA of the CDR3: TGTGCCAGCAGCCAAGGACTAGCGGTTTCATCCTACGAGCAGTACTTC. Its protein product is CASSQGLAVSSYEQYF.

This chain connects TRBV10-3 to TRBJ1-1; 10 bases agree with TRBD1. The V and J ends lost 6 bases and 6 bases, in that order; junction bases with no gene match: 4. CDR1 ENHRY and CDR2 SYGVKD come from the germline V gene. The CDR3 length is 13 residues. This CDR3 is CAISTGTGAEAFF. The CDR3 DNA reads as TGTGCCATCAGCACCGGGACAGGGGCTGAAGCTTTCTTT.

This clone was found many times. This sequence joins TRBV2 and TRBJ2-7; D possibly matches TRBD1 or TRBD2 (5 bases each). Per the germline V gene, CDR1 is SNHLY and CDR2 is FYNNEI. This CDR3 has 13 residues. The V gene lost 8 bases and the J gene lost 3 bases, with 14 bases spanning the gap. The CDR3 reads CASEEGPIYEQYF. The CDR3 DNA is TGTGCCAGCGAAGAGGGACCAATCTACGAGCAGTACTTC. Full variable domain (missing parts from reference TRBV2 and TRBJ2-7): EPEVTQTPSHQVTQMGQEVILRCVPISNHLYFYWYRQILGQKVEFLVSFYNNEISEKSEIFDDQFSVERPDGSNFTLKIRSTKLEDSAMYFCASEEGPIYEQYFGPGTRLTVT.

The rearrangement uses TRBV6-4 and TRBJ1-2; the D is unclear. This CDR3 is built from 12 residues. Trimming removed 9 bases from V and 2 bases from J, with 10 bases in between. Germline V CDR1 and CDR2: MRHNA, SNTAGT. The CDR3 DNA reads TGTGCCAGAGACACCCTGAACTATGGCTACACCTTC. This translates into CARDTLNYGYTF.

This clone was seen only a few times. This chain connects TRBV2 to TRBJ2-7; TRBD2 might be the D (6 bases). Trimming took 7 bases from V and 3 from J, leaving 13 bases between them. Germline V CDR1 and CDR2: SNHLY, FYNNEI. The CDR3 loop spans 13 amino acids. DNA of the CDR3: TGTGCCAGCAACCGGGACGGGAGCTACGAGCAGTACTTC. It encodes CASNRDGSYEQYF.

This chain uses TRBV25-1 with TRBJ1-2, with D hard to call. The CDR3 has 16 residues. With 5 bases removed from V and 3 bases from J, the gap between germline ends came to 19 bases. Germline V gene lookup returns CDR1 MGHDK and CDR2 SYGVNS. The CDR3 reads CASSPVRSEIDYGYTF. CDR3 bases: TGTGCCAGCAGTCCTGTTAGGTCGGAGATTGACTATGGCTACACCTTC.

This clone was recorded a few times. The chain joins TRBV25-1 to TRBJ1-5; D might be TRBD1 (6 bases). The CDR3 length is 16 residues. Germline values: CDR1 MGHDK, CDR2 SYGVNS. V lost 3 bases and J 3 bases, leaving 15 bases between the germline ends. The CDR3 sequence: CASSDDRDTLNQPQHF. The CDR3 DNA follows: TGTGCCAGCAGTGACGATCGGGACACCCTCAATCAGCCCCAGCATTTT. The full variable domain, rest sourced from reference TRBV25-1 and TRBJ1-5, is EADIYQTPRYLVIGTGKKITLECSQTMGHDKMYWYQQDPGMELHLIHYSYGVNSTEKGDLSSESTVSRIRTEHFPLTLESARPSHTSQYLCASSDDRDTLNQPQHFGDGTRLSIL.

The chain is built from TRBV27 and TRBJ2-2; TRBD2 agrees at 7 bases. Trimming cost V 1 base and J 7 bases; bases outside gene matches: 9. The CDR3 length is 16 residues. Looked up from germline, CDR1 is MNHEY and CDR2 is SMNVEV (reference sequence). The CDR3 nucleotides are TGTGCCAGCAGTTTATTGGCTAGCGGCGTAAGCGGGGAGCTGTTTTTT. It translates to CASSLLASGVSGELFF.

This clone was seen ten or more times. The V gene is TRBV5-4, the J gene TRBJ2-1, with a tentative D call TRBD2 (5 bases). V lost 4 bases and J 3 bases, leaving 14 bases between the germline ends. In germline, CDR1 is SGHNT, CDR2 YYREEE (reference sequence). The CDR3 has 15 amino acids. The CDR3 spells CASSQEEASYNEQFF. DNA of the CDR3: TGTGCCAGCAGCCAAGAGGAGGCTAGCTACAATGAGCAGTTCTTC.

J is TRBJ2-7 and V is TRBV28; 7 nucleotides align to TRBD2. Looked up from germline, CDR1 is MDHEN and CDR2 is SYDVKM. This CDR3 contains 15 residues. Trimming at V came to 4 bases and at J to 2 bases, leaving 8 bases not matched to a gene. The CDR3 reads CASSYPPGGTYEQYF. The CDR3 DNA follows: TGTGCCAGCAGTTACCCCCCGGGAGGTACCTACGAGCAGTACTTC.

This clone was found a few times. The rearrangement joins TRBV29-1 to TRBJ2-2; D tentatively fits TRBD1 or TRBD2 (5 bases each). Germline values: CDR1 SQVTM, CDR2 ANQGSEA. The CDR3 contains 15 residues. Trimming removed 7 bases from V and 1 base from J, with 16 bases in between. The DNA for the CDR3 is TGCAGCGCCCGGGACCTAGAACGGAACACCGGGGAGCTGTTTTTT. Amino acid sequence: CSARDLERNTGELFF.

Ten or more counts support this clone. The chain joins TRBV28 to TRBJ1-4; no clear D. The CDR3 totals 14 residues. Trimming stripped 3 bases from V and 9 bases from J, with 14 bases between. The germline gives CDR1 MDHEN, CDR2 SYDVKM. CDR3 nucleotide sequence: TGTGCCAGCAGTTTTAGGCAGGATTCAAAAAAACTGTTTTTT. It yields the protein CASSFRQDSKKLFF.

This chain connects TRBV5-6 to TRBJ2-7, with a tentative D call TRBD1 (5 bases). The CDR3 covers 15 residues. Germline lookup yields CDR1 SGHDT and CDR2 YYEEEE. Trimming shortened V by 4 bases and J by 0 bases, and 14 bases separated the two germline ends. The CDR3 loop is CASSHWTDNSYEQYF. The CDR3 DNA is TGTGCCAGCAGCCATTGGACGGACAACTCCTACGAGCAGTACTTC.

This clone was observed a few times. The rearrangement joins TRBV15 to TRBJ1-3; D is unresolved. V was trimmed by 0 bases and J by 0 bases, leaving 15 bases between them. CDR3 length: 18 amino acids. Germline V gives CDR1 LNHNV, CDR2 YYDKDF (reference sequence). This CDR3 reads CATSREAQPQHSGNTIYF. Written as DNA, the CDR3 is TGTGCCACCAGCAGAGAGGCACAGCCACAACACTCTGGAAACACCATATATTTT.

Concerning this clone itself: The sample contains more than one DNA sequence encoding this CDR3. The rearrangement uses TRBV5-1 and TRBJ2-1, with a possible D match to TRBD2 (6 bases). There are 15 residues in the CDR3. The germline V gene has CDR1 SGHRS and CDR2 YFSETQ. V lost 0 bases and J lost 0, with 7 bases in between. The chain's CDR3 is CASSLDSGSYNEQFF. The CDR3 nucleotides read TGCGCCAGCAGCTTGGATAGCGGCTCCTACAATGAGCAGTTCTTC.

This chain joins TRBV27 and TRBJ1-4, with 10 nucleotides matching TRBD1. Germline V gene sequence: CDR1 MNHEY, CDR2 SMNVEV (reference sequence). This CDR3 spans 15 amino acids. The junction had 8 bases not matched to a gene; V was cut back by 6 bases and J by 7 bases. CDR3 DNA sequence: TGTGCCAGCAGGTCCGGTGGGACAGGGGTTGAAAAACTGTTTTTT. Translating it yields CASRSGGTGVEKLFF.

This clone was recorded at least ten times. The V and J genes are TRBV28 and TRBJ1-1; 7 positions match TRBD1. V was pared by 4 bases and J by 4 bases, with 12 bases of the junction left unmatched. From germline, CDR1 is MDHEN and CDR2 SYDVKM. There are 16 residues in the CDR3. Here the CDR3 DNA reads TGTGCCAGCAGTTGGACAACCTCGGGGGACAGCACTGAAGCTTTCTTT. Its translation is CASSWTTSGDSTEAFF.

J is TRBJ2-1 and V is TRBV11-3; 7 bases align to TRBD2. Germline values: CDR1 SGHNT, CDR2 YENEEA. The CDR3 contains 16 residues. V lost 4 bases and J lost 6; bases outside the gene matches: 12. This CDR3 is CASSSAGEFSANEQFF. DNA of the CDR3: TGTGCCAGCAGCTCCGCGGGGGAGTTTAGTGCCAATGAGCAGTTCTTC.

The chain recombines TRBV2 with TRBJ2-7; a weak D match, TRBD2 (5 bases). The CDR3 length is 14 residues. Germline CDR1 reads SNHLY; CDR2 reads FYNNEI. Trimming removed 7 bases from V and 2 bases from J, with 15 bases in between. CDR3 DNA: TGTGCCAGCATCGGGTGGACTTTTACCTACGAGCAGTACTTC. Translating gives CASIGWTFTYEQYF.

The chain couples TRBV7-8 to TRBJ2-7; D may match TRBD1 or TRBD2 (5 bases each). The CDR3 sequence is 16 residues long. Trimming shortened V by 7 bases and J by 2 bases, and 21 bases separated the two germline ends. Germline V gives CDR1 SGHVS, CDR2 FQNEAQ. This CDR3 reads CASTPSPGTETYEQYF. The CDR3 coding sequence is TGTGCCAGCACCCCCTCTCCCGGGACCGAGACCTACGAGCAGTACTTC.

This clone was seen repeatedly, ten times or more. CDR3 sequence (DNA): TGTGCCATCAGTGACGGAAGCAATCAGCCCCAGCATTTT. Its translation: CAISDGSNQPQHF. V and J are TRBV10-3 and TRBJ1-5; no firm D call. V was cut by 3 bases and J by 1 base, with 4 bases left in between. Germline-derived CDR1 and CDR2 are ENHRY and SYGVKD. There are 13 residues in the CDR3.

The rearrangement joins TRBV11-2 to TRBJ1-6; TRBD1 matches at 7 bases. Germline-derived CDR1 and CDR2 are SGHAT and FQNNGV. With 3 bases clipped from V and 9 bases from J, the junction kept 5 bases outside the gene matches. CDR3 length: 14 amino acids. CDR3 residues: CASSLGQGVSPLHF. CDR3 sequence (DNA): TGTGCCAGCAGCTTGGGGCAGGGGGTTTCACCCCTCCACTTT.

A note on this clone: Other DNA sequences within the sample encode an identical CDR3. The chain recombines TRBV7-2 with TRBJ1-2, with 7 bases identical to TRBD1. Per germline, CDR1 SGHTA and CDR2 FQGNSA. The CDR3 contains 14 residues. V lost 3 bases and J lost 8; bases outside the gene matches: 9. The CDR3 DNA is TGTGCCAGCAGCTTCGGGCAGGGGGTTGGGGGCTACACCTTC. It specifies CASSFGQGVGGYTF.

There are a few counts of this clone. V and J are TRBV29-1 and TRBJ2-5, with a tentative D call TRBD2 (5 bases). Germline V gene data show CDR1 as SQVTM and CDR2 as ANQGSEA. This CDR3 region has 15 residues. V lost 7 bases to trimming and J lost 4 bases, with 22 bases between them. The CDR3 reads CSADGVGNDLETQYF. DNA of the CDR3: TGCAGCGCCGACGGGGTCGGGAATGATTTAGAGACCCAGTACTTC.